Below are 6 T cell receptor beta chains sequenced from a single sample in a study of T cell repertoires in ileal Crohn's disease. Libraries were prepared by immunoSEQ multiplex PCR; TCRdb keeps only in-frame clonotypes and omits some of them. Of about 18,000 clones in the sample, 70% to 80% were seen once. Sample time point: inflamed ileum from the surgical specimen. Sequencing was done on a sample of ileal tissue. The source of these receptors is an adult with Crohn's disease.

This clone is medium-sized (0.01 to 0.1%) within its sample. This sequence joins TRBV2 and TRBJ1-4, with 9 positions matching TRBD1. Germline V gives CDR1 SNHLY, CDR2 FYNNEI. The junction had 9 bases not matched to a gene; V was cut back by 6 bases and J by 7 bases. The CDR3 runs to 15 residues. The CDR3 region has the DNA TGTGCCAGCAGAAGGAGGACAGGGGAGGGTGAAAAACTGTTTTTT. It codes for CASRRRTGEGEKLFF.

The V gene is TRBV11-2, the J gene TRBJ2-7, with no clear D. The CDR3 contains 13 residues. Trimming cost V 6 bases and J 4 bases, with 13 bases left between them. Germline loops: CDR1 SGHAT, CDR2 FQNNGV. The CDR3 is CASRGRLGYEQYF. Written as DNA, the CDR3 is TGTGCCAGCAGAGGGCGACTGGGGTACGAGCAGTACTTC.

Sample share makes this clone medium-sized. The chain is built from TRBV27 and TRBJ2-7; D is ambiguous. V lost 4 bases and J 0 bases, leaving 1 base between the germline ends. The germline CDR1 and CDR2 sequences are MNHEY and SMNVEV (reference sequence). The CDR3 has 11 residues. The CDR3 reads CASSSSYEQYF. Here the CDR3 DNA reads TGTGCCAGCAGTTCCTCCTACGAGCAGTACTTC.

The gene calls are TRBV6-4 and TRBJ1-2, with D possibly TRBD1 on 6 matching bases. Germline CDR1 reads MRHNA; CDR2 reads SNTAGT. The CDR3 length is 13 residues. Trimming pared 6 bases from V and 7 bases from J, leaving 15 bases between. CDR3 nucleotides: TGTGCCAGCAGCGAACAGGGATCCAGTGGCTACACCTTC. Amino acid sequence: CASSEQGSSGYTF.

CDR3 loop: CASSFGQGKVGEAFF. The CDR3 coding sequence is TGCGCCAGCAGCTTTGGGCAGGGGAAAGTAGGTGAAGCTTTCTTT. This rearrangement joins TRBV5-1 to TRBJ1-1, with D maybe TRBD1 (6 bases). Trimming took 2 bases from V and 7 from J, leaving 18 bases between them. Germline V lookup: CDR1 SGHRS, CDR2 YFSETQ. This CDR3 region has 15 residues.

The rearrangement uses TRBV5-6 and TRBJ1-2; the D gene is possibly TRBD1 (5 bases). Trimming pared 2 bases from V and 8 bases from J, leaving 13 bases between. Germline CDR1 and CDR2: SGHDT and YYEEEE. There are 13 residues in the CDR3. The DNA of the CDR3 is TGTGCCAGCAGCTTACAGGTGCTGGTGGGCTACACCTTC. Protein product: CASSLQVLVGYTF.